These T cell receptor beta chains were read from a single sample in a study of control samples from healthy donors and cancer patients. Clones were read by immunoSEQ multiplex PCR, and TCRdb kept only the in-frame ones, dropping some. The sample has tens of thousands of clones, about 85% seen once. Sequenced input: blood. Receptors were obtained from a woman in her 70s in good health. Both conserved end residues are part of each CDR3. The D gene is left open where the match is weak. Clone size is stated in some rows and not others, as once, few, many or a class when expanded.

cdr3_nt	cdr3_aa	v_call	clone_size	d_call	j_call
TGTGCCTGGAGTCTCCCTCCTCTAGGGTCCTTCACCGGGGAGCTGTTTTTT	CAWSLPPLGSFTGELFF	TRBV30	.	.	TRBJ2-2
TGTGCCAGCACTCGGACGGGGGGTTTCACCGAAGCTTTCTTT	CASTRTGGFTEAFF	TRBV6-5	.	.	TRBJ1-1
TGTGCCGGGGGTTACACAGATACGCAGTATTTT	CAGGYTDTQYF	TRBV6-5	.	.	TRBJ2-3
TGTGCCAGCAGCTTACAGGTGCGAGCGGGAGAGGAGGTCACCGGGGAGCTGTTTTTT	CASSLQVRAGEEVTGELFF	TRBV7-2	.	TRBD2	TRBJ2-2
TGCGCCAGCAGCAACGACAGGGGTCATGGCTACACCTTC	CASSNDRGHGYTF	TRBV5-1	.	TRBD1	TRBJ1-2
TGTGCCAGCAGCCCCGCTGTCGTCTTTAATAACTATGGCTACACCTTC	CASSPAVVFNNYGYTF	TRBV5-6	.	.	TRBJ1-2
TGTGCCAGCTCACCTCGGGACAGGGTGAATGAGCAGTTCTTC	CASSPRDRVNEQFF	TRBV18	.	TRBD1	TRBJ2-1
TGCGCCAGCAGCTTGGCTTTAGGGGATCAGCCCCAGCATTTT	CASSLALGDQPQHF	TRBV5-1	.	.	TRBJ1-5
TGTGCCAGCGGAGCTAGAACGGAGACCCAGTACTTC	CASGARTETQYF	TRBV2	few	.	TRBJ2-5
TGCGCCAGCAGCTTGATGGGTAGGGGCGAGCAGTACTTC	CASSLMGRGEQYF	TRBV5-1	.	.	TRBJ2-7
TGTGCCACCAGCACAAATCTCGGTCGGGAGTCCCCCTACGAGCAGTACTTC	CATSTNLGRESPYEQYF	TRBV15	.	.	TRBJ2-7
TGTGCCACCAGTGATTGGGACAGGGGGCGGAACAATGAGCAGTTCTTC	CATSDWDRGRNNEQFF	TRBV24-1	.	TRBD1	TRBJ2-1
TGTGCCAGCAGCTTGGACGGCCCTACTAGTAATCAGCCCCAGCATTTT	CASSLDGPTSNQPQHF	TRBV5-4	.	.	TRBJ1-5
TGTGCCAGCAGCCAAGACCCACCGGGCAGGGGGCTTGGTAATCAGCCCCAGCATTTT	CASSQDPPGRGLGNQPQHF	TRBV3-1/TRBV3-2	.	TRBD1	TRBJ1-5
TGTGCCAGCCCCTGCAAGAGGGGGTGTCAGCCCCAGCATTTT	CASPCKRGCQPQHF	TRBV21-1	.	.	TRBJ1-5
TGTGCCTGGAATGAGGACTTAACCACCGGGGAGCTGTTTTTT	CAWNEDLTTGELFF	TRBV30	.	.	TRBJ2-2
TGTGCCAGCAGCCCGCGAGCCTCATTTCCCAATCAGCCCCAGCATTTT	CASSPRASFPNQPQHF	TRBV4-2	once	.	TRBJ1-5
TGTGCCACCAGTGCGCTAGCGGGAGATACGCAGTATTTT	CATSALAGDTQYF	TRBV24-1	once	TRBD2	TRBJ2-3
TGCGCCAGCAGCCAAGACTTGGGGTCTAGCGGGAGCTCCTACAATGAGCAGTTCTTC	CASSQDLGSSGSSYNEQFF	TRBV4-3	.	TRBD2	TRBJ2-1
TGTGCCAGCTCACCACAAGAGGGGGGGCTCGCCGAAAAACTGTTTTTT	CASSPQEGGLAEKLFF	TRBV18	.	.	TRBJ1-4
TGTGCCAGCAGTCCCTTGGGACAGAACACAGATACGCAGTATTTT	CASSPLGQNTDTQYF	TRBV11-2	.	TRBD1	TRBJ2-3
TGCGCCAGCAGCCAAACGTCAGGGTATGGCTACACCTTC	CASSQTSGYGYTF	TRBV5-1	once	.	TRBJ1-2
TGTGCCACCTCCGTTGGGGTAAACTCCTACAATGAGCAGTTCTTC	CATSVGVNSYNEQFF	TRBV9	.	.	TRBJ2-1
TGCGCCAGCACCCCCCGGGGCTACACCTTC	CASTPRGYTF	TRBV5-1	.	.	TRBJ1-2
TGTGCCTGGAGTGTTTGGGTCTCTGGAAACACCATATATTTT	CAWSVWVSGNTIYF	TRBV30	.	.	TRBJ1-3
TGTGCCAGCTCACCATCCGGGATGAACACTGAAGCTTTCTTT	CASSPSGMNTEAFF	TRBV18	.	.	TRBJ1-1
TGTGCCAGCAGGGCGGACACTCCTAATTCACCCCTCCACTTT	CASRADTPNSPLHF	TRBV6-5	once	.	TRBJ1-6
TGTGCCTGGAGTCCCCGGGACAGATCCTACAATGAGCAGTTCTTC	CAWSPRDRSYNEQFF	TRBV30	.	TRBD1	TRBJ2-1
TGTGCCAGCAGCGTAACTAGCGGGGGGAATACGCAGTATTTT	CASSVTSGGNTQYF	TRBV9	few	TRBD2	TRBJ2-3
TGTGCCAGCAGCGTAGGGTTGCAGCGTAATGAAAAACTGTTTTTT	CASSVGLQRNEKLFF	TRBV9	.	.	TRBJ1-4